A single sample is the source of the 2 T cell receptor beta chains below, sequenced in a study of CD8+ T cells in alopecia areata. After isolation, RNA underwent reverse transcription to generate cDNA as the sequencing template. Only in-frame clones appear in the TCRdb table, and some are missing; sequencing was by immunoSEQ multiplex PCR. The table has 150,000 to 200,000 clones, 50% to 70% seen once; the top ten hold over 1.5%. The sequencing used CD4+ T cells sorted from blood, collected at week 0. The receptors stem from a human donor with alopecia areata.

CDR3 coding DNA: TGTGCCAGCAGCAGGACCGTGCAGTACGAGCAGTACTTC. This sequence encodes CASSRTVQYEQYF. This sequence joins TRBV7-2 and TRBJ2-7, with D hard to call. Germline V CDR1 and CDR2: SGHTA, FQGNSA. V was clipped by 5 bases and J by 4 bases, with 12 bases between them. The CDR3 spans 13 residues.

The rearrangement joins TRBV15 to TRBJ2-5; D call uncertain. The V gene's germline CDR1 is LNHNV and CDR2 YYDKDF (reference sequence). This CDR3 comprises 13 residues. V was cut by 0 bases and J by 4 bases, with 6 bases left in between. In nucleotides, the CDR3 is TGTGCCACCAGCAGAGATTTTGGAGAGACCCAGTACTTC. As protein: CATSRDFGETQYF.